Sequencing of this T cell receptor beta chain was carried out in a study of blood T cell repertoires in COVID-19. Study at large: The United States, Italy and Spain provided the acute and convalescent COVID-19 samples. T cells, B-cell-depleted T cells, or PBMCs provided the cDNA or gDNA that served as material.

Source study methods: Reference gene primer amplification in the assay estimated nucleated cell counts. The table came from immunoSEQ multiplex PCR; TCRdb's copy has only in-frame clones and leaves some out. That table gives V, J and clone size, and the DNA gave D and trimming. This table holds roughly 140,000 clones, roughly 88% found once. Germline lookup yields CDR1 SGHTA and CDR2 FQGTGA. V lost 1 base and J lost 5, with 8 bases in between. This CDR3 contains 13 residues. The chain recombines TRBV7-3 with TRBJ1-1; weak D call: TRBD1 (5 bases). This clonotype was sampled from a woman in her fifties or sixties with acute or convalescent COVID-19. The source material was peripheral blood. CDR3 nucleotides: TGTGCCAGCAGCTTAATGGGGGGGACTGAAGCTTTCTTT. As protein: CASSLMGGTEAFF.